This record concerns one T cell receptor beta chain sequence. The antigen is undetermined. This sample is drawn from a study of cytomegalovirus exposure and HLA in healthy donors. Study information: Previous work identified some 120 million unique TCR beta sequences from some 170 million T cells. Study-level results: Cytomegalovirus-associated status was assigned to about 170 TCR beta chains.

J gave up 7 bases and V 5 bases, and 11 bases lay outside the gene matches. The CDR3 is 15 residues long. The germline gives CDR1 LNHDA, CDR2 SQIVND (reference sequence). With 60 Vbeta and 13 Jbeta primers, the PCR was carried out. The method was immunoSEQ multiplex PCR; TCRdb's version includes in-frame clones alone and lacks a portion of them. The sample has roughly 150,000 clones; approximately 80% are singletons. The sequencing input was PBMCs. The chain carries TRBV19 and TRBJ2-1; 7 bases are a match to TRBD1. The clonotype originates from a male donor in good health and CMV-seronegative. In nucleotides, the CDR3 is TGTGCCAGTAGTGTATTATCCGGGACAGATAATGAGCAGTTCTTC. Its protein is CASSVLSGTDNEQFF.